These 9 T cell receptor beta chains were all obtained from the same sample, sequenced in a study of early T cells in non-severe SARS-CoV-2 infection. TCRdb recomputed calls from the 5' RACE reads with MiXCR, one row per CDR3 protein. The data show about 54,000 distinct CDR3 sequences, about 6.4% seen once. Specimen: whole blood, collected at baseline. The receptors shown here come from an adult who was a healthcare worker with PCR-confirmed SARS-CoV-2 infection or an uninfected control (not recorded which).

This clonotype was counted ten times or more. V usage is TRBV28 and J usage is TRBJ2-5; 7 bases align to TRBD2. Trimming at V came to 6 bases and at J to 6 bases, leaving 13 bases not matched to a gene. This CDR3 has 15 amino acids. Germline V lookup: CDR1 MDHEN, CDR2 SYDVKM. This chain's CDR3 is CASSNERGREQTQYF. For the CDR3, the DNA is TGTGCCAGCAGCAACGAGCGGGGCAGGGAACAGACCCAGTACTTC.

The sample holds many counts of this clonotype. The CDR3 nucleotides are TGTGCCAGCAGCTTATTTGCGGGGAGCTCCTACAATGAGCAGTTCTTC. This encodes CASSLFAGSSYNEQFF. The rearrangement joins TRBV7-8 to TRBJ2-1, with TRBD2 as a possible D gene (6 bases). Germline V lookup: CDR1 SGHVS, CDR2 FQNEAQ. Deletions cut 2 bases from V and 0 bases from J, with 11 bases between. CDR3 length: 16 amino acids.

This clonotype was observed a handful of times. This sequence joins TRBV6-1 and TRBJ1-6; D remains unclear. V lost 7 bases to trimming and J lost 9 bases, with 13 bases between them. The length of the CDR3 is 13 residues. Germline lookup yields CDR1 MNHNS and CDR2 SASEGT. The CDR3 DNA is TGTGCCAGCAAATTTAGCTACGGTTCACCCCTCCACTTT. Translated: CASKFSYGSPLHF.

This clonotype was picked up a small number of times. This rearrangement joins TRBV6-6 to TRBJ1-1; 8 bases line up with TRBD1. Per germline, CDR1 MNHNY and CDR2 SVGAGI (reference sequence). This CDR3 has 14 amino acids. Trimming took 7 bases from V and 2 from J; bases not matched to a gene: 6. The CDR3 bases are TGTGCCAGCACCTGGGGACAGGCCAACACTGAAGCTTTCTTT. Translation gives CASTWGQANTEAFF.

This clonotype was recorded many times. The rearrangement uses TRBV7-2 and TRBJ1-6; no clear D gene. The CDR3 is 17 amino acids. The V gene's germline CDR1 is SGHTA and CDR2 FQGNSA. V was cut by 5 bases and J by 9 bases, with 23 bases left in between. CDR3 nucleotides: TGTGCCAGCAGCCAATCCTTCTCTACTCTACAAACTTCACCCCTCCACTTT. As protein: CASSQSFSTLQTSPLHF.

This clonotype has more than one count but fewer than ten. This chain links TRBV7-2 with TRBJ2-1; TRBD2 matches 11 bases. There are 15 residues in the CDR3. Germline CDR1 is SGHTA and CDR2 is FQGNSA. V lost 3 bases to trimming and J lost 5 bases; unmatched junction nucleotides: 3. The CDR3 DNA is TGTGCCAGCAGCTTCGTGACTAGCGGGGACAATGAGCAGTTCTTC. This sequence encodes CASSFVTSGDNEQFF.

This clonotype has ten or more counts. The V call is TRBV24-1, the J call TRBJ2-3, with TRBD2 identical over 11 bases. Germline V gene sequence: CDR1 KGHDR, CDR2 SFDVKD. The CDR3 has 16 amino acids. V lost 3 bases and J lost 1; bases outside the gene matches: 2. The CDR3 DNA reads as TGTGCCACCAGTGATGCACTAGCGGGGGGCACAGATACGCAGTATTTT. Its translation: CATSDALAGGTDTQYF.

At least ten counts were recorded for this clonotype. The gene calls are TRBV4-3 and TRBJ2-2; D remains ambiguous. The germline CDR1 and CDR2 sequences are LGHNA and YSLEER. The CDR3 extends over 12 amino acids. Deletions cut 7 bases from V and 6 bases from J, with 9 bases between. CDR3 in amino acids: CASIGSAGELFF. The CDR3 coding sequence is TGCGCCAGCATTGGGTCGGCCGGGGAGCTGTTTTTT.

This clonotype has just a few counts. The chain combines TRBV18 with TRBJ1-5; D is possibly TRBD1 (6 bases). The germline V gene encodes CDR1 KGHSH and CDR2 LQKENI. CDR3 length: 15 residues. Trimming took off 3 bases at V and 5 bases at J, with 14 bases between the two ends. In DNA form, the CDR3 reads TGTGCCAGCTCACCGTTTCGGGGGGCTGATCAGCCCCAGCATTTT. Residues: CASSPFRGADQPQHF.